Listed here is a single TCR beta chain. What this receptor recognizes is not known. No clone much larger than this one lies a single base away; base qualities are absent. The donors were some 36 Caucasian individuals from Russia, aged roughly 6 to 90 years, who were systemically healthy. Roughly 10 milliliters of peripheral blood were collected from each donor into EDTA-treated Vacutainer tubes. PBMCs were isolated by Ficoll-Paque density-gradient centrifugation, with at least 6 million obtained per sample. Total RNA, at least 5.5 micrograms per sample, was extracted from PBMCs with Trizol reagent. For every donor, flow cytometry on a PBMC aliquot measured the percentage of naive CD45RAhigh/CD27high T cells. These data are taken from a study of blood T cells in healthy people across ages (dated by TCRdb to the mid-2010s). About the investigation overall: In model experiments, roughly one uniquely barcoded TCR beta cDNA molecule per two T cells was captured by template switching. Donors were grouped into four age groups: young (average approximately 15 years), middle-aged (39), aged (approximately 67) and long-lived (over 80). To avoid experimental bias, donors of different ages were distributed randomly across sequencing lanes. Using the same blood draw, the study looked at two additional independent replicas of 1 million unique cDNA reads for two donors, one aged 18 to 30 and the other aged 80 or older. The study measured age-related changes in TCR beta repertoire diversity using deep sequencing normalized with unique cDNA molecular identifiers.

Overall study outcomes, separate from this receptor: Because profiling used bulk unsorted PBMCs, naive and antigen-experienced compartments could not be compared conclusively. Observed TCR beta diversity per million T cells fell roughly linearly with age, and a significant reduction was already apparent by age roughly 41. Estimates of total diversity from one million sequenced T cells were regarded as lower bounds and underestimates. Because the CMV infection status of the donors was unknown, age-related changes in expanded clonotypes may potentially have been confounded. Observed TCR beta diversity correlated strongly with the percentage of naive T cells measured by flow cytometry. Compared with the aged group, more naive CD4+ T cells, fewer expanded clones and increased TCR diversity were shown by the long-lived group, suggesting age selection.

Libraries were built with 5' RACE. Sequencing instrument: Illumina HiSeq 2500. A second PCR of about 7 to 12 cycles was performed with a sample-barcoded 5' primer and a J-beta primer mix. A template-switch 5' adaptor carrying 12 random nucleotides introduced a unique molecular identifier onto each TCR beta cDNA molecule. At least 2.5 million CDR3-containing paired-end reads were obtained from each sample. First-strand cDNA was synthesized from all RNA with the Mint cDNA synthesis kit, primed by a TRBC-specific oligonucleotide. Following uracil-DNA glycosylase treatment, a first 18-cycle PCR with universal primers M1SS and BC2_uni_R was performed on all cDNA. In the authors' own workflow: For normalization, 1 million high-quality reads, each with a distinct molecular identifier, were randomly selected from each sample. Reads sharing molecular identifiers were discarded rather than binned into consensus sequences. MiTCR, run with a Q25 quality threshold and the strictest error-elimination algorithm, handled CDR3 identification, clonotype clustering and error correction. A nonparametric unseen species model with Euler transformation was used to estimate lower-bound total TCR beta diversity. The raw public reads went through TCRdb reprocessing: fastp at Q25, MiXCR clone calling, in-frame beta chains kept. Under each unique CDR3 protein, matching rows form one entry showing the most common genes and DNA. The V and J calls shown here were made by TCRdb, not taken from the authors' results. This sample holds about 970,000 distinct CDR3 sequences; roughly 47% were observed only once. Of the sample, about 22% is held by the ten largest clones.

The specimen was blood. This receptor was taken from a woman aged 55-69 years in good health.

The base sequence is TGTGCCACCAGCAGAAGGGGGCTTGGATACAATGAGCAGTTCTTC. This codes for CATSRRGLGYNEQFF. This sequence uses TRBV15 and TRBJ2-1; 7 middle bases align to TRBD1. CDR1 LNHNV and CDR2 YYDKDF are derived from the germline V gene (reference sequence). The CDR3 runs 15 amino acids, cysteine and phenylalanine included. Left in the record is the CDR3 DNA by itself, 45 bases read in frame from the first base. V loses 2 bases at its end and J loses 4 bases; junction bases beyond the gene matches: 5.